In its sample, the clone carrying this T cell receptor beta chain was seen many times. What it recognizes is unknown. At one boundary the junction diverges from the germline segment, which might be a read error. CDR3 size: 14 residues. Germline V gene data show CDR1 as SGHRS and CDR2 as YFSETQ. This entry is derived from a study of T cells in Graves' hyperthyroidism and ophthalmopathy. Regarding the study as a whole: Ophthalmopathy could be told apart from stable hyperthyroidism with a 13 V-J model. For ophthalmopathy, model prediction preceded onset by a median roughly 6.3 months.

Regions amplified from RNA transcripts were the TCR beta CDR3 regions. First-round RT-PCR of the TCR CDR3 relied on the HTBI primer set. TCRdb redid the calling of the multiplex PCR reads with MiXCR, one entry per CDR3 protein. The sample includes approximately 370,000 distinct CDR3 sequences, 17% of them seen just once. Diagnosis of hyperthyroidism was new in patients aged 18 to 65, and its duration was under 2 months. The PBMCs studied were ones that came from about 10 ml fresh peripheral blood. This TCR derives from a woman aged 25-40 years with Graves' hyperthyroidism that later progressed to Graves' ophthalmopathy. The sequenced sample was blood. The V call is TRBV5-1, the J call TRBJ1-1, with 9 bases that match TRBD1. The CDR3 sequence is CASSLGQGYTEAFF. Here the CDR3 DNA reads TGTGCCAGCAGTTTGGGACAGGGATACACTGAAGCTTTCTTT.